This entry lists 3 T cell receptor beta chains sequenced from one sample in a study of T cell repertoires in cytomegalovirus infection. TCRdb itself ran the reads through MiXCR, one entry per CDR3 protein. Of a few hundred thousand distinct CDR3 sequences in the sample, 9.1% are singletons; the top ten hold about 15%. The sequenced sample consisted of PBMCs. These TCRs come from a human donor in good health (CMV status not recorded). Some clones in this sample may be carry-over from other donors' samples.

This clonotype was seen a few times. The CDR3 coding sequence is TGTGCCAGCAGTTATAGCCGGGCATCTCGGAATGAGCAGTTCTTC. Protein sequence: CASSYSRASRNEQFF. V usage is TRBV7-2 and J usage is TRBJ2-1; D ambiguous. Trimming took off 6 bases at V and 7 bases at J, with 19 bases between the two ends. This CDR3 comprises 15 residues. In germline, CDR1 is SGHTA, CDR2 FQGNSA.

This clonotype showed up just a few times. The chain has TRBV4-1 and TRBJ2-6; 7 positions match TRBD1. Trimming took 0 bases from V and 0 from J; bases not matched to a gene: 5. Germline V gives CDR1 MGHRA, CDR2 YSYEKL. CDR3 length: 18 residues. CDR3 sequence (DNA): TGCGCCAGCAGCCAAGATGGACAGGTTAGCTCTGGGGCCAACGTCCTGACTTTC. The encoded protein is CASSQDGQVSSGANVLTF.

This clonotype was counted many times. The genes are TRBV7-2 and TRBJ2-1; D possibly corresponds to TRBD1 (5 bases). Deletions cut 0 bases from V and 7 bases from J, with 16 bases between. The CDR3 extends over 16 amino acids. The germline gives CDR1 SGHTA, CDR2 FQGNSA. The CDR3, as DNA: TGTGCCAGCAGCTTAGCTCCCCTTGCGGCAGGGAATGAGCAGTTCTTC. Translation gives CASSLAPLAAGNEQFF.